Given below is one TCR beta chain in context. Its antigen remains unknown. The protocol was immunoSEQ multiplex PCR, while the TCRdb copy is restricted to in-frame clones and leaves out a portion. In the table there are under 75,000 clones, 91% of which are singletons. This sample stems from a study of OX40 agonist ivuxolimab in advanced cancers. The study, taken as a whole, reports: Within 6 weeks, CD4+ and CD8+ blood T cells expanded clonally at 0.1 to 3.0 mg/kg. Certain nonresponders likewise exhibited a low normalized T-cell clonal expansion. CD8+ T cells were the subset that, on average, had more expanded clones than CD4+.

Any history of autoimmune disease or systemic immunosuppression disqualified patients. The CDR3 spans 15 residues. CDR1 is SGHTA, CDR2 FQGTGA, per germline. V lost 5 bases and J 4 bases, leaving 15 bases between the germline ends. The sample was CD4+ or CD8+ T cells sorted from blood, taken in a trial of the OX40 agonist ivuxolimab. The V gene is TRBV7-3, the J gene TRBJ2-1; weak D call: TRBD1 (6 bases). The sequence was collected from an adult with an advanced solid tumor such as melanoma, head and neck, liver or kidney cancer. CDR3 amino acids: CASSPRQALYNEQFF. In DNA form, the CDR3 reads TGTGCCAGCAGCCCACGACAGGCTCTATACAATGAGCAGTTCTTC.